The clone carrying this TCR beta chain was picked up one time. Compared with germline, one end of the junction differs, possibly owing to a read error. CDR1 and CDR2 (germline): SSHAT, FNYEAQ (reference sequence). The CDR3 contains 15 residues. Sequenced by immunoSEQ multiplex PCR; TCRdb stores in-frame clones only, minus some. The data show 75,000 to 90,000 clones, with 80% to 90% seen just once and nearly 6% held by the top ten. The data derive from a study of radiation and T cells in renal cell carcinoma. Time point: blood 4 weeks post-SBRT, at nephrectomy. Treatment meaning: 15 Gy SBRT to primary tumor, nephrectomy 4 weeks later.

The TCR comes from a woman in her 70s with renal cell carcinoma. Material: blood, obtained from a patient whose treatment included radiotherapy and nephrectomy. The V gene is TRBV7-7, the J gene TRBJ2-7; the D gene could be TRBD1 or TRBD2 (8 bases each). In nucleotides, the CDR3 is TGTGCTAGCAGCCCAGGGGGCGGGGGGTTCTACGAGCAGTACTTC. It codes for CASSPGGGGFYEQYF.